This T cell receptor (beta chain) was retrieved from a study of blood T cells in healthy people across ages. The V segment lost 3 bases and the J segment 9 bases; nucleotides outside the gene matches: 14. The length of the CDR3 is 17 residues. Germline V CDR1 and CDR2: SGHAT, FQNNGV. A J-beta primer mix and a sample-barcoded 5' primer were used in a second PCR of roughly 7 to 12 cycles. Unique molecular identifiers of 12 random nucleotides labeled each cDNA. Each CDR3 protein gets one entry after TCRdb re-called the 5' RACE reads with MiXCR. The sample has around 1,000,000 distinct CDR3 sequences, around 25% seen once; the top ten hold approximately 0.7%. Drawn from each donor were roughly 9.4 milliliters of peripheral blood. At least 5 micrograms of total RNA were extracted per sample. The data were also submitted as part of a second study, on T cells of mothers and their children.

The rearrangement joins TRBV11-2 to TRBJ2-1; the match to TRBD1 covers 10 bases. The sequenced sample was blood. The sequence was collected from a girl aged 2 to 9 in good health. CDR3 protein: CASSLTYGTGAFPEQFF. The CDR3 bases are TGTGCCAGCAGCTTGACTTACGGGACAGGGGCCTTTCCTGAGCAGTTCTTC. Looking up the rest from reference TRBV11-2 and TRBJ2-1 gives the full variable domain: EAGVAQSPRYKIIEKRQSVAFWCNPISGHATLYWYQQILGQGPKLLIQFQNNGVVDDSQLPKDRFSAERLKGVDSTLKIQPAKLEDSAVYLCASSLTYGTGAFPEQFFGPGTRLTVL.